The T cell receptor (beta chain) described here comes from a study of shared clonotypes between healthy human individuals. Study details: Three CD4 naive, three CD4 memory, two CD8 naive and one CD8 memory plate were used per donor.

Deep was the level used in running the assay. Libraries were prepared by immunoSEQ multiplex PCR; TCRdb keeps only in-frame clonotypes and omits some of them. The sample has 800,000 or so clones, about 97% seen once; the top ten hold around 0.21%. A remark on this clone: Its antigen remains unidentified.

CD45RO-negative, CCR7-selected cells formed the naive CD8 fraction, which excluded terminally differentiated effector memory CD45RA+ cells. General study points: Larger richness was generally estimated for naive than memory subsets. Researchers sampled only blood; tissue repertoires likely differ.

This receptor was identified in a man younger than 40 in good health. Sequencing was carried out using naive CD8+ T cells sorted from blood.

The DNA for the CDR3 is TGTGCCAGCAGTGGTGGCAGACTAGCCAACTACGAGCAGTACTTC. It translates to CASSGGRLANYEQYF. V usage is TRBV14 and J usage is TRBJ2-7, with 7 bases matching TRBD2. With 6 bases clipped from V and 3 bases from J, the junction kept 11 bases outside the gene matches. CDR3 length: 15 amino acids. CDR1 is SGHDN, CDR2 FVKESK, per germline.